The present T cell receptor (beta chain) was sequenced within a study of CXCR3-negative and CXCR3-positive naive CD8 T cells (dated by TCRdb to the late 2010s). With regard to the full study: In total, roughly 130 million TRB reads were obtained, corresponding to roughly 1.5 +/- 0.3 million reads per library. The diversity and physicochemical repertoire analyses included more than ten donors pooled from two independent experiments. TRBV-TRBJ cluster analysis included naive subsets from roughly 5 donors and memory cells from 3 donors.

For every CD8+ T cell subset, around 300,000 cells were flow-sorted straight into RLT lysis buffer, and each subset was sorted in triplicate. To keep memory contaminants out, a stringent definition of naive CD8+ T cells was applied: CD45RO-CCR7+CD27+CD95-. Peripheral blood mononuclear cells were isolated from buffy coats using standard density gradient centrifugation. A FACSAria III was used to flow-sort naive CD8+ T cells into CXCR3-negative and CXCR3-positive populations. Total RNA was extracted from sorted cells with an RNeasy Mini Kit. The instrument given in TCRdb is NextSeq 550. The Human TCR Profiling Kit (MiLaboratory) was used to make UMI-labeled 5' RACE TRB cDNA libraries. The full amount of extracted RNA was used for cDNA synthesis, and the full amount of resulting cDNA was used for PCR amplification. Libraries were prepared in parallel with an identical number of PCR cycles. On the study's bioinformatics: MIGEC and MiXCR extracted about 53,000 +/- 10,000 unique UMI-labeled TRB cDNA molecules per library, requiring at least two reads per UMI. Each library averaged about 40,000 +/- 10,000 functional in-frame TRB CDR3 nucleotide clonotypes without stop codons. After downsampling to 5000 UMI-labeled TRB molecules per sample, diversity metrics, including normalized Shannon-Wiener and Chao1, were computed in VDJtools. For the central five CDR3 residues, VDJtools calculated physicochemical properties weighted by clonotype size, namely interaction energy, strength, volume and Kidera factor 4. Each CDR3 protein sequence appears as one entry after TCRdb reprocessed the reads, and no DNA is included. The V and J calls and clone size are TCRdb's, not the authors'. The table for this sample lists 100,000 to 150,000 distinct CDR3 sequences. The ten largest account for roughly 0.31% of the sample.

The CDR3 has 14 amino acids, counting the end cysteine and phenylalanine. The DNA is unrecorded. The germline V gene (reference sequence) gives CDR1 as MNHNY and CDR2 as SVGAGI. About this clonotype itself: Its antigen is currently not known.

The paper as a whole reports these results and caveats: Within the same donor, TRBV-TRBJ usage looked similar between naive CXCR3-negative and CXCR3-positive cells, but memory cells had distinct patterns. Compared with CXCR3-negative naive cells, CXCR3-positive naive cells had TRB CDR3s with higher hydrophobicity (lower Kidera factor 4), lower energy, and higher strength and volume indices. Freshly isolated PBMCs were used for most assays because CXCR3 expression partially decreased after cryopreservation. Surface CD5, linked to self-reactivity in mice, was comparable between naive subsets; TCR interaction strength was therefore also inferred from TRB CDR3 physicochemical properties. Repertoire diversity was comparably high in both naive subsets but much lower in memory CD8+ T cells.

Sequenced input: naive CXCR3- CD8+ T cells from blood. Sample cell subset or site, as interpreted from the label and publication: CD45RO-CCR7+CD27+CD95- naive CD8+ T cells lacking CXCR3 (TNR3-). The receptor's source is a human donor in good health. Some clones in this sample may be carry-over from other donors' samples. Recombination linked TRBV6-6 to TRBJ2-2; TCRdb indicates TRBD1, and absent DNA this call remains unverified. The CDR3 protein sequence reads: CASSYQGPTGELFF.